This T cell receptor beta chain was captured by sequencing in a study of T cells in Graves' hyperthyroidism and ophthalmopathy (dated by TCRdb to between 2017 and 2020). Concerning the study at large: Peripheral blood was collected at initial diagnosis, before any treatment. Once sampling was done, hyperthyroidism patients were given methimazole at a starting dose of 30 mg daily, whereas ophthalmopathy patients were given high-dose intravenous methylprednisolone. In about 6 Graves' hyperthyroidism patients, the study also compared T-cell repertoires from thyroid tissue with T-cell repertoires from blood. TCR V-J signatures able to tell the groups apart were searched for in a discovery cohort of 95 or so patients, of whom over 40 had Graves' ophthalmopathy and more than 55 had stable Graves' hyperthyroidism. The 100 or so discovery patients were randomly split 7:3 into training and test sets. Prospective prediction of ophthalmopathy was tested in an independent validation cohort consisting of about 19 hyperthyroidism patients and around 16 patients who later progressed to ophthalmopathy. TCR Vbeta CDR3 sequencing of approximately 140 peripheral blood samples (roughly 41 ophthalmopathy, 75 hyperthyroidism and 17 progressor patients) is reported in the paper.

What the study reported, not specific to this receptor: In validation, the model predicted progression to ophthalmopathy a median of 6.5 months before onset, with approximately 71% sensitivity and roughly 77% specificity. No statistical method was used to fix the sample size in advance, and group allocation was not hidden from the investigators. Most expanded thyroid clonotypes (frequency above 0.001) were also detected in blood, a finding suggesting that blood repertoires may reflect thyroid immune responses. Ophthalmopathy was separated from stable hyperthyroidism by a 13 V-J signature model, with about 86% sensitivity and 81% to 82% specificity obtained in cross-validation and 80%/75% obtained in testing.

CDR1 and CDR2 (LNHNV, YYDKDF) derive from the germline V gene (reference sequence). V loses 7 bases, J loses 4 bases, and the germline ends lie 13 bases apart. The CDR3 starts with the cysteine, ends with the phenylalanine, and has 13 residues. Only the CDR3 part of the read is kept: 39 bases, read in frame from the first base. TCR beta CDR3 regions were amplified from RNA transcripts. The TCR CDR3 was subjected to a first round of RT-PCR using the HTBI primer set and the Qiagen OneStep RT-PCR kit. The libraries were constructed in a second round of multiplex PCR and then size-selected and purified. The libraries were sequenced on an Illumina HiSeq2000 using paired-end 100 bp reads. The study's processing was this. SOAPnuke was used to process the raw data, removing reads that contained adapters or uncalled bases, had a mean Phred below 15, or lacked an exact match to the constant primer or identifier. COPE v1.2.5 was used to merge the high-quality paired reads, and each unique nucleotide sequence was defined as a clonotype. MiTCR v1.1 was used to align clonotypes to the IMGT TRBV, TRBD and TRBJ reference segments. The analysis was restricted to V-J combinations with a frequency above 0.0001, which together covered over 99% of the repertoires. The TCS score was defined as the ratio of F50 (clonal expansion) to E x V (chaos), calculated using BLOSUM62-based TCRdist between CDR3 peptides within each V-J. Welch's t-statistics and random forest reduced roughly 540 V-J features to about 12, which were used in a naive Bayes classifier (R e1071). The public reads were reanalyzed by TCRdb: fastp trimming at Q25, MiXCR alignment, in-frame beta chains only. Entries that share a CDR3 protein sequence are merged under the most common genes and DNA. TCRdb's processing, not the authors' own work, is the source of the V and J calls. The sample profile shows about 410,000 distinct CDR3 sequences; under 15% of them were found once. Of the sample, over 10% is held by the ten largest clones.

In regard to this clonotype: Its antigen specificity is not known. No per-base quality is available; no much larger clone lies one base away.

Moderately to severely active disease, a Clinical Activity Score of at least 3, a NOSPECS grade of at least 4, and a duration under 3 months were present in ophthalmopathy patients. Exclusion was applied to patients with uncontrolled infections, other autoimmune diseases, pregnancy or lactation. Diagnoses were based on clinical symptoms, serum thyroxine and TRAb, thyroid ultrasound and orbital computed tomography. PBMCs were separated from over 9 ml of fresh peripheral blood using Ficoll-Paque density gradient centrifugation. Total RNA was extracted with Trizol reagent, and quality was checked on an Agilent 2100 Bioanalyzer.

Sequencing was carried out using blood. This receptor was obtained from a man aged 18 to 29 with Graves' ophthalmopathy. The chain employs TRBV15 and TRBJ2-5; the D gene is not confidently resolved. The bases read TGTGCCACCACCCTATCCATTTTAGAGACCCAGTACTTC. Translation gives CATTLSILETQYF.